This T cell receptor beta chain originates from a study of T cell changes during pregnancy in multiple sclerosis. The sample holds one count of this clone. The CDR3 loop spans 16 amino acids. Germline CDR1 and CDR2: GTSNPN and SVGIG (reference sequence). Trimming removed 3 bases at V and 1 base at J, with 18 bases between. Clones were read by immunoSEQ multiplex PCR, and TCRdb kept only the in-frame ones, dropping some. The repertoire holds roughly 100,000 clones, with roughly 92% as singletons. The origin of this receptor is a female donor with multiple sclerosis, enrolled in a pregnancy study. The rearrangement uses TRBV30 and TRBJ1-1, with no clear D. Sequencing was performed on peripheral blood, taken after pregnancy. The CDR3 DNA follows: TGTGCCTGGAGCAAGAAGTTCGAGACATCGAACACTGAAGCTTTCTTT. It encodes CAWSKKFETSNTEAFF.